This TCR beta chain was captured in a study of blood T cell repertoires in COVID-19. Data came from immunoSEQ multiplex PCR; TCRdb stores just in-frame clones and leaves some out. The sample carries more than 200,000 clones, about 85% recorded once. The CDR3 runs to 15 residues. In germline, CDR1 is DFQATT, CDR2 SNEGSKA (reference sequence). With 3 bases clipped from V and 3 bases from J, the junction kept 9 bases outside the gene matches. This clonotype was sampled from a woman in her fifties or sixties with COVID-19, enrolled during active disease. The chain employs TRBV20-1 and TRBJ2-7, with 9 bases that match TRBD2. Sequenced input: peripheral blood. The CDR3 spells CSASRPAGGNYEQYF. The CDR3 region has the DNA TGCAGTGCTAGTCGCCCAGCGGGGGGAAACTACGAGCAGTACTTC.